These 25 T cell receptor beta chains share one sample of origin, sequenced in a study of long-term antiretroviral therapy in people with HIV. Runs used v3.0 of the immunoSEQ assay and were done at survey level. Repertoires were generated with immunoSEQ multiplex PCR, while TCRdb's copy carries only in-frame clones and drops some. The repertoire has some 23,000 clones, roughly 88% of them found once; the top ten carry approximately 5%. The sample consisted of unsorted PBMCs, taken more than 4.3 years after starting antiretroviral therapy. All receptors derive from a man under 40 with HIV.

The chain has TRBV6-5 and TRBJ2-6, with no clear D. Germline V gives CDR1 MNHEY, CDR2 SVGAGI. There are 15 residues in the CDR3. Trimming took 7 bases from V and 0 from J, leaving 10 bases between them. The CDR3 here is CASTPYYSGANVLTF. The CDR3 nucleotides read TGTGCCAGCACCCCTTACTACTCTGGGGCCAACGTCCTGACTTTC.

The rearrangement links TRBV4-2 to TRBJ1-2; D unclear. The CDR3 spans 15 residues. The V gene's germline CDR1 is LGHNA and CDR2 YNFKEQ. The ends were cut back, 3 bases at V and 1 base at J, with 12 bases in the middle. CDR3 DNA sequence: TGTGCCAGCAGCCACGCCCGACCGTTTAACTATGGCTACACCTTC. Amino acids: CASSHARPFNYGYTF.

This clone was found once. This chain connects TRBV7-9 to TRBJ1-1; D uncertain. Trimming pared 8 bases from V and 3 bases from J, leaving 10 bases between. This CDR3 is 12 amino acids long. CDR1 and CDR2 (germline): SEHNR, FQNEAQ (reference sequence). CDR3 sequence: CASQGPYTEAFF. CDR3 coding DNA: TGTGCCAGCCAAGGACCATACACTGAAGCTTTCTTT. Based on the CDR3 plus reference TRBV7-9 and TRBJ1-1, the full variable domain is DTGVSQNPRHKITKRGQNVTFRCDPISEHNRLYWYRQTLGQGPEFLTYFQNEAQLEKSRLLSDRFSAERPKGSFSTLEIQRTEQGDSAMYLCASQGPYTEAFFGQGTRLTVV.

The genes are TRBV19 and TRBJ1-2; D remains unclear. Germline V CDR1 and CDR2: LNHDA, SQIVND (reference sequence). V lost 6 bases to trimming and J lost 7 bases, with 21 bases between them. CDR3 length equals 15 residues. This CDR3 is CASRTSDDGRVGYTF. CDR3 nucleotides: TGTGCCAGTAGGACAAGCGACGACGGAAGGGTTGGCTACACCTTC.

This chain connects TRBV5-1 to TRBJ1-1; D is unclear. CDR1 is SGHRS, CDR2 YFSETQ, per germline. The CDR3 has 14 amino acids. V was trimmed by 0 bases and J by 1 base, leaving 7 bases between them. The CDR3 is CASSLAGQNTEAFF. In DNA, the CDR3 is TGCGCCAGCAGCTTGGCCGGGCAGAACACTGAAGCTTTCTTT. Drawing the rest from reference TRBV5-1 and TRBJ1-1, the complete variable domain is KAGVTQTPRYLIKTRGQQVTLSCSPISGHRSVSWYQQTPGQGLQFLFEYFSETQRNKGNFPGRFSGRQFSNSRSEMNVSTLELGDSALYLCASSLAGQNTEAFFGQGTRLTVV.

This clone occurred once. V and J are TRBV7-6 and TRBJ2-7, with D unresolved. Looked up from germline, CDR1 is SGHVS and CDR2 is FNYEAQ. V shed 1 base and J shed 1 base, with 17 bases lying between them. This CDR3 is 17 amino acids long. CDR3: CASSLVSGPHLSYEQYF. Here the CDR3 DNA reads TGTGCCAGCAGCTTAGTTTCCGGGCCCCACCTTTCCTACGAGCAGTACTTC.

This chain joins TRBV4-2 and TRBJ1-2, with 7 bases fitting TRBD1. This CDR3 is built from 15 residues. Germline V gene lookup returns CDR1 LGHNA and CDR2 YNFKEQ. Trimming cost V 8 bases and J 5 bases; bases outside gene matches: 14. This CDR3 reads CASSGGAFEGYGYTF. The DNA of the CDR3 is TGTGCCAGCTCAGGGGGGGCCTTCGAGGGATATGGCTACACCTTC.

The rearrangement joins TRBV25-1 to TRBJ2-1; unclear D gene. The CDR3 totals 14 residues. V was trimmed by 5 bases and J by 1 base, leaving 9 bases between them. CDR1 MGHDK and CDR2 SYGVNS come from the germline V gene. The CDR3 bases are TGTGCCAGCAGTCGGACGGCTTCCTACAATGAGCAGTTCTTC. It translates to CASSRTASYNEQFF. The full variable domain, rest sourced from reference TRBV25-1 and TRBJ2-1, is EADIYQTPRYLVIGTGKKITLECSQTMGHDKMYWYQQDPGMELHLIHYSYGVNSTEKGDLSSESTVSRIRTEHFPLTLESARPSHTSQYLCASSRTASYNEQFFGPGTRLTVL.

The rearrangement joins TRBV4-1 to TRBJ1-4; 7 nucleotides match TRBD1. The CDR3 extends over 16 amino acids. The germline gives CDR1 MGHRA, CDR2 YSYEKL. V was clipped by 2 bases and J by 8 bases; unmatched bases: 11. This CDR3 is CASSQLSSQGEEKLFF. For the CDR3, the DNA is TGCGCCAGCAGCCAACTATCGTCCCAGGGGGAGGAAAAACTGTTTTTT.

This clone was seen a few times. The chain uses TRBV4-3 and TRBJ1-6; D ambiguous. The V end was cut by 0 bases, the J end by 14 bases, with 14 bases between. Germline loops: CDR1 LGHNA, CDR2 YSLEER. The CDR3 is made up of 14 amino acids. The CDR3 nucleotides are TGCGCCAGCAGCCAAGATCTGCAGGCCTCATCCCTCCACTTT. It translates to CASSQDLQASSLHF.

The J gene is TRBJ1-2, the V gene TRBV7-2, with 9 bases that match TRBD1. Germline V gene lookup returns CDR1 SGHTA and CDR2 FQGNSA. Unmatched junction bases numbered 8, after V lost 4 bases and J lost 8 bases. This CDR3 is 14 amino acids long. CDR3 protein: CASSSGTGWPGYTF. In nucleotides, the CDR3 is TGTGCCAGCAGCTCCGGGACAGGGTGGCCCGGCTACACCTTC.

The CDR3 DNA is TGTGCCAGCAGTGAAGATCGGTTGGAAAAACTGTTTTTT. This translates into CASSEDRLEKLFF. The rearrangement joins TRBV2 to TRBJ1-4; D is undetermined. With 1 base removed from V and 8 bases from J, the gap between germline ends came to 8 bases. Per the germline V gene, CDR1 is SNHLY and CDR2 is FYNNEI. The CDR3 loop spans 13 amino acids.

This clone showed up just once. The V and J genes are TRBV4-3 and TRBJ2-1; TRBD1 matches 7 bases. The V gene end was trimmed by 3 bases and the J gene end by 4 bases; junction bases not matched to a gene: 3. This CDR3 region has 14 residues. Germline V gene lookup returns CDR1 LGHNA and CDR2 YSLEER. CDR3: CASSQADRYNEQFF. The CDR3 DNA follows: TGCGCCAGCAGCCAGGCGGACAGGTACAATGAGCAGTTCTTC.

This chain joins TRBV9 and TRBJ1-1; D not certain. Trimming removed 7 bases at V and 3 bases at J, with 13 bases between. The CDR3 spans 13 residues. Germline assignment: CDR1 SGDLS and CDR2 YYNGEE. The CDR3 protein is CASGPVPDTEAFF. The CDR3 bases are TGTGCCAGCGGCCCCGTACCGGACACTGAAGCTTTCTTT.

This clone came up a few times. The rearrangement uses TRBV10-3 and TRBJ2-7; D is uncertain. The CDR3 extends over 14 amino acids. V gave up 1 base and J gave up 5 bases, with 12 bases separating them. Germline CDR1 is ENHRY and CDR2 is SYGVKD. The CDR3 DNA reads TGTGCCATCAGTGAGTACCTGGACGTCGACGAGCAGTACTTC. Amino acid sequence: CAISEYLDVDEQYF.

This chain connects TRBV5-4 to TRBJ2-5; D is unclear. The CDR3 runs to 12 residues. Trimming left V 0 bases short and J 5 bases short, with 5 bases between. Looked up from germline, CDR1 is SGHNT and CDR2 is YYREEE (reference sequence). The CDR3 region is CASSLVGETQYF. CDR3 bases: TGTGCCAGCAGCTTGGTGGGCGAGACCCAGTACTTC.

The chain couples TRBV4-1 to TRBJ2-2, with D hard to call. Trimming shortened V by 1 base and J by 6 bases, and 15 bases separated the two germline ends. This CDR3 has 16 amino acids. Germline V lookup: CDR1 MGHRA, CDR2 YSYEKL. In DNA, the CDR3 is TGCGCCAGCAGCCAAGTTACCGCCCAGTCCTCCGGGGAGCTGTTTTTT. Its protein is CASSQVTAQSSGELFF.

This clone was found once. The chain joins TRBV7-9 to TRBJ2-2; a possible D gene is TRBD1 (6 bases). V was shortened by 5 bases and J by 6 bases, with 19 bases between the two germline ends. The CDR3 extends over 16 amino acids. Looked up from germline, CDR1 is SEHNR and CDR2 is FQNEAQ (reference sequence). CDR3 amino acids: CASSESRGTYPGELFF. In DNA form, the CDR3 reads TGTGCCAGCAGCGAGAGCAGGGGAACTTATCCCGGGGAGCTGTTTTTT.

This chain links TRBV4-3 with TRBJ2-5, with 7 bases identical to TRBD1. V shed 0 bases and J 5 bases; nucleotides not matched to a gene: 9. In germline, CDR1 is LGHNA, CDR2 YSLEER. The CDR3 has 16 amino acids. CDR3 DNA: TGCGCCAGCAGCCAAGATCAGGGGGACCCCAAGGAGACCCAGTACTTC. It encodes CASSQDQGDPKETQYF.

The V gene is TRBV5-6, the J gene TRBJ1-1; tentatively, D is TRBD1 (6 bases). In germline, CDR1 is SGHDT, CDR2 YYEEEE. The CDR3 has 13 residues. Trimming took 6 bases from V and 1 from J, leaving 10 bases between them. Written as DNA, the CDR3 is TGTGCCAGCATCCAACAGGGGAACACTGAAGCTTTCTTT. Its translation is CASIQQGNTEAFF.

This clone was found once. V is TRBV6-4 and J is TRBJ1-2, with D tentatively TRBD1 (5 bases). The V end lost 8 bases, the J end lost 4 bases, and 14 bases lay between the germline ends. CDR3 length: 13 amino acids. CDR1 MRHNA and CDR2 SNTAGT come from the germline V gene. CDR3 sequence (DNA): TGTGCCAGCCCCGAAGACAGACTCTATGGCTACACCTTC. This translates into CASPEDRLYGYTF.

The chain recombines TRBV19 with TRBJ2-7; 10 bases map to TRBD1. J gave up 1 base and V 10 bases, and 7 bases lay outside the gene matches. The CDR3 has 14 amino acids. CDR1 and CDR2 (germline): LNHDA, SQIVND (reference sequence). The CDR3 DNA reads TGTGCCACCCAGAAGGGACAGGGGTCCTACGAGCAGTACTTC. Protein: CATQKGQGSYEQYF. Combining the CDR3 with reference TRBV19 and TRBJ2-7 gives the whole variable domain DGGITQSPKYLFRKEGQNVTLSCEQNLNHDAMYWYRQDPGQGLRLIYYSQIVNDFQKGDIAEGYSVSREKKESFPLTVTSAQKNPTAFYLCATQKGQGSYEQYFGPGTRLTVT.

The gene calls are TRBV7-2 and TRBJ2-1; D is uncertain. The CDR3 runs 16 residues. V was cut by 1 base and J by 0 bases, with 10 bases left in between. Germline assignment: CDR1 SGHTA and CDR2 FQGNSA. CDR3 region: CASSLGGSLSYNEQFF. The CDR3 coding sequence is TGTGCCAGCAGCTTAGGTGGCAGCCTCTCCTACAATGAGCAGTTCTTC.

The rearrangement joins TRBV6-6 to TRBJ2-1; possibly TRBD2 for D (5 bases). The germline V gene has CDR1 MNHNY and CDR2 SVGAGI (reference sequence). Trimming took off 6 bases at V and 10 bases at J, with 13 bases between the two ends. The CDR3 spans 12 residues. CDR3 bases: TGTGCCAGCAGCCCGGGTGGAGGCGAGCAGTTCTTC. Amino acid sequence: CASSPGGGEQFF.

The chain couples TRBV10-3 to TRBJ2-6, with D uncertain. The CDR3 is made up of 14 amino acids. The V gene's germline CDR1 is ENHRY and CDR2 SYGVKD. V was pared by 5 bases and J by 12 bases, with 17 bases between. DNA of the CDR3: TGTGCCATCAGTCCCCAAAGCCCCCTTTCCGTCCTGACTTTC. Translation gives CAISPQSPLSVLTF.